This T cell receptor (beta chain) appears in the sequencing data of a study of T cell responses to AZD1222 COVID-19 vaccine (dated by TCRdb to the early 2020s). About the study as a whole: A total of 233 trial participants underwent TCR sequencing, of whom roughly 210 received two doses of AZD1222 and around 26 received two doses of the MenACWY control vaccine. Trial participants were enrolled into age subgroups of 18-55, 56-69 and 70-plus years, which contained 148, 28 and 57 TCR-sequenced participants, respectively. General findings and caveats noted by the study authors: Participants were mostly white British and included more females than males, and it was suggested by the authors that clonal diversity may have been underestimated. Reportedly, close to half of the unique spike-specific TCRs recognized epitopes lying outside the regions that are mutated in the B.1.351 and B.1.1.7 variants. The whole spike protein was spanned by vaccine-associated CD4 TCRs, and dominant responses were seen in regions 160-218 and 743-854. The 56-69-year group was small, and its depth increase did not reach significance, likely because of low power. After two AZD1222 doses, both the breadth and the depth of spike-specific TCRs were significantly higher than at day 0 and than in MenACWY recipients. No day 14 peak-response samples were available, so repertoires were characterized only after the peak T cell response. Conclusions about previously exposed vaccinees are limited because only 5 or 6 AZD1222 recipients were SARS-CoV-2 seropositive at baseline.

In regard to this clone: What this receptor recognizes is not known. No clone much larger than this one lies a single base away; base qualities are absent.

The sample's time point label, in plain terms: about 28 days (+/-7) after the second vaccine dose. AZD1222 recipients given second doses at about 4 weeks or at about 12 weeks were pooled, since spike-specific TCR depth and breadth were not found to differ between the two schedules. Vaccinee samples were obtained from the UK trials COV001 and COV002, which included a single-blind randomized controlled phase 2/3 trial of AZD1222 (ChAdOx1 nCoV-19) in healthy adults. Trial participant PBMC samples were collected at day 0 and day 28 after the second dose for TCRbeta chain sequencing. The CDR3 regions of human TCRbeta chains were analyzed by immunosequencing. The published analysis was carried out like this. Repertoire TCRs were checked for matches against a reference library of SARS-CoV-2-specific TCRs that had been generated using the MIRA antigen-specificity platform. Breadth was defined as the fraction of unique TCRs that were SARS-CoV-2-associated, and depth was defined as the fraction of total T cells that were SARS-CoV-2-associated. Using the MIRA data, each spike-specific TCR was mapped to the spike region that the TCR reacts to and placed in a CD4 or CD8 class. Log10-transformed breadth and depth values were compared by one-way ANOVA with Sidak's multiple comparisons tests. Entries here come from immuneACCESS through TCRdb and include only in-frame sequences with V and J called. Some clones fail to appear in such tables; in the studies checked, an unresolved V gene covers under half of the shortfall, and the cause of the remainder is unknown. The V and J calls and clone size are taken from that table; D and trimming were inferred from the DNA. The table for this sample lists 150,000 to 200,000 clones; about 91% of them were counted only once. In total, the top ten clones hold around 1.3% of the sample.

This TCR derives from an adult who received the AZD1222 COVID-19 vaccine. The source material was peripheral blood, sampled 28 days after the second AZD1222 dose.

At the DNA level, the sequence is TGCGCCAGCAGCCAACACAGGGGGAATGATTCACCCCTCCACTTT. Translated, it gives CASSQHRGNDSPLHF. The sequence links TRBV4-1 to TRBJ1-6; 8 bases in between match TRBD1. From cysteine to phenylalanine, the CDR3 is 15 amino acids long. The retained sequence is limited to the CDR3, 45 bases, with the frame set at the first base. The germline V gene gives CDR1 as MGHRA and CDR2 as YSYEKL. Trimming takes 2 bases off V and 8 bases off J; junction bases not matched to a gene: 5.